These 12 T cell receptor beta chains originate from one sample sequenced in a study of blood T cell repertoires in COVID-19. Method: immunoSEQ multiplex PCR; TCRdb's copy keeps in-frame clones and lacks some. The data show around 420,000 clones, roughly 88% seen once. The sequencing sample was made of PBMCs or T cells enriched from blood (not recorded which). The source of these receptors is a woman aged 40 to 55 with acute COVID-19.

CDR3 nucleotide sequence: TGTGCCAGCTCACCACCGACGGACAGGGGGGATGGCTACACCTTC. It is translated as CASSPPTDRGDGYTF. The chain recombines TRBV18 with TRBJ1-2; TRBD1 agrees at 10 bases. Germline V lookup: CDR1 KGHSH, CDR2 LQKENI. Trimming at V came to 0 bases and at J to 6 bases, leaving 4 bases not matched to a gene. CDR3 length: 15 amino acids. The full variable domain, rest sourced from reference TRBV18 and TRBJ1-2, is NAGVMQNPRHLVRRRGQEARLRCSPMKGHSHVYWYRQLPEEGLKFMVYLQKENIIDESGMPKERFSAEFPKEGPSILRIQQVVRGDSAAYFCASSPPTDRGDGYTFGSGTRLTVV.

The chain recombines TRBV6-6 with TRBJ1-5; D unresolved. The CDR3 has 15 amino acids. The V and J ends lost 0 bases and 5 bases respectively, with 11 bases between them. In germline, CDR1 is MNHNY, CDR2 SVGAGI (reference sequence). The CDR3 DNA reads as TGTGCCAGCAGTTACTCCGGGAGATGGGATCAGCCCCAGCATTTT. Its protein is CASSYSGRWDQPQHF.

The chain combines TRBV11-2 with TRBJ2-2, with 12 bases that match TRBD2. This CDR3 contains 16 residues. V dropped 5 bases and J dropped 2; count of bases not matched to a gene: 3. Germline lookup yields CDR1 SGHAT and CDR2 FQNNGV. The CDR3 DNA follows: TGTGCCAGCAGCCCGACTAGCGGGGGCAACACCGGGGAGCTGTTTTTT. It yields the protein CASSPTSGGNTGELFF.

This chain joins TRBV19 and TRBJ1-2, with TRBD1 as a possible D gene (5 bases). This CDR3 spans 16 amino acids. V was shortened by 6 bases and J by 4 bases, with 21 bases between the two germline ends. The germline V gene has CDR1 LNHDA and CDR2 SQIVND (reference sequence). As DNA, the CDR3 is TGTGCCAGTAGAGAACTATTGGGGCAGGGCTTCTATGGCTACACCTTC. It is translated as CASRELLGQGFYGYTF.

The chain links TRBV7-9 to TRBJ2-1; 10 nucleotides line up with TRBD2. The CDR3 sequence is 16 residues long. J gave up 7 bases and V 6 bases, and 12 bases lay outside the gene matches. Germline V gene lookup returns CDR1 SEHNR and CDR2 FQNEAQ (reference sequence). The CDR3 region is CASSSSRAGGPNEQFF. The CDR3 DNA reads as TGTGCCAGCAGTTCTAGTCGAGCGGGGGGGCCAAATGAGCAGTTCTTC.

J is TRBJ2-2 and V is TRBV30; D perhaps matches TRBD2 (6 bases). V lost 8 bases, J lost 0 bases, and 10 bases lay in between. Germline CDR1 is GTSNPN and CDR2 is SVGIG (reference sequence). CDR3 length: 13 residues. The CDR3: CAGGTANTGELFF. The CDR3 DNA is TGTGCCGGAGGGACGGCGAACACCGGGGAGCTGTTTTTT.

The CDR3 loop reads CASSDTQNTEAFF. For the CDR3, the DNA is TGTGCCAGCAGCGATACACAGAACACTGAAGCTTTCTTT. This rearrangement joins TRBV7-6 to TRBJ1-1, with unresolved D. The CDR3 contains 13 residues. Germline-derived CDR1 and CDR2 are SGHVS and FNYEAQ. Trimming took 5 bases from V and 1 from J, leaving 8 bases between them.

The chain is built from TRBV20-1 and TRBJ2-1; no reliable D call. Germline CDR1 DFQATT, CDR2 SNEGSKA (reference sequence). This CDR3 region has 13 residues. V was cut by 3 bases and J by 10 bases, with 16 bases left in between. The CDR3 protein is CSASRSRPWEQFF. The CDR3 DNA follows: TGCAGTGCTAGTAGGAGTAGGCCCTGGGAGCAGTTCTTC.

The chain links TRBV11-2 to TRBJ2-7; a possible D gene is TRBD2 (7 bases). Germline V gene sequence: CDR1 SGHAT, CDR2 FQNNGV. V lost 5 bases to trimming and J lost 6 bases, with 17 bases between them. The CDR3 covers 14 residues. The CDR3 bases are TGTGCCAGCAGCCGGAGTCGGGGGGCGGGCGAGCAGTACTTC. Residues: CASSRSRGAGEQYF. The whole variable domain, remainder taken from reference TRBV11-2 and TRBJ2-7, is EAGVAQSPRYKIIEKRQSVAFWCNPISGHATLYWYQQILGQGPKLLIQFQNNGVVDDSQLPKDRFSAERLKGVDSTLKIQPAKLEDSAVYLCASSRSRGAGEQYFGPGTRLTVT.

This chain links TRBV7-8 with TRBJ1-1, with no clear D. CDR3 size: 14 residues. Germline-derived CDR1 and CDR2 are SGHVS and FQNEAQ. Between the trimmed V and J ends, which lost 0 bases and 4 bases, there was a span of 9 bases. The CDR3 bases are TGTGCCAGCAGCTTAGCGGAGGGAGTCACTGAAGCTTTCTTT. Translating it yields CASSLAEGVTEAFF.

For the CDR3, the DNA is TGTGCCAGCAGCTTGCCCAGCGGGGGGGCCCCGAACACCGGGGAGCTGTTTTTT. Protein sequence: CASSLPSGGAPNTGELFF. This chain links TRBV11-2 with TRBJ2-2, with 10 nucleotides matching TRBD2. The CDR3 spans 18 residues. Germline values: CDR1 SGHAT, CDR2 FQNNGV. J lost 0 bases, V lost 3 bases, and 7 bases had no gene match.

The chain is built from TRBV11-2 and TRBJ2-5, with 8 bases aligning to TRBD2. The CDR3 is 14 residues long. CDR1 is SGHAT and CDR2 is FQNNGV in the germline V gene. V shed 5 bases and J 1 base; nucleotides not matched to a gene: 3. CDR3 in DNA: TGTGCCAGCAGCACCAGCGGGGGCCAAGAGACCCAGTACTTC. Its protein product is CASSTSGGQETQYF. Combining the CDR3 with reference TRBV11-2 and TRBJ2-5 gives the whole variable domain EAGVAQSPRYKIIEKRQSVAFWCNPISGHATLYWYQQILGQGPKLLIQFQNNGVVDDSQLPKDRFSAERLKGVDSTLKIQPAKLEDSAVYLCASSTSGGQETQYFGPGTRLLVL.